The subject of this entry is one T cell receptor beta chain. No cognate antigen has been identified for it. Qualities for individual bases were not recorded, and no much larger clone is one base off. The data were taken from a study of blood T cell repertoires in COVID-19 (dated by TCRdb to the early 2020s). With respect to the entire study: The collaborator samples originated in the United States, Italy and Spain and spanned the acute and convalescent phases of COVID-19. The prospective study material was composed of cDNA or gDNA derived from T cells, B-cell-depleted T cells, or PBMCs. Samples were obtained from the ongoing ImmuneRACE study (first 160 participants) and from 950 to 1,500 subjects provided by 6 global collaborators. Deeply sampled blood TCRbeta repertoires from subjects exposed to, actively infected with, or recovered from COVID-19 were included in the dataset. The repertoires were released in a freely available public database meant as a resource for research on the immune response to SARS-CoV-2. HLA class I and class II types, where available, came from metadata supplied by the sample provider rather than from assay-based typing. Sample metadata almost always included a de-identified subject ID, COVID-19 status, age in years and sex. The paper's findings and limits, for the study overall: The quantity of clinical and demographic metadata differed by source and by participant and was supplied without curation.

TCRbeta CDR3 regions were amplified from genomic DNA by means of the immunoSEQ Assay, a bias-controlled multiplex PCR. Per the source publication's procedure: The number of nucleated cells in each sample was estimated by amplification of reference gene primers within the assay. Sequence reads were collapsed and filtered to measure the absolute abundance of every unique TCRbeta CDR3 rearrangement. Productive Simpson clonality was computed per sample as the square root of Simpson's diversity index over productive rearrangements. The source is immuneACCESS, and TCRdb retained only in-frame sequences with V and J called. Part of the clones is not carried over; for the studies checked, unresolved V genes explain less than half of this, and the remainder is unexplained. From that table come the V and J calls and clone size; the DNA was used to work out D and trimming. The sample table lists a few hundred thousand clones, 80% to 90% of them with a count of one. The top ten clones comprise about 0.93% of the sample.

Whole blood was collected in K2EDTA tubes by collaborating institutions according to the institutions' own protocols. For TCRbeta analysis, collaborators shipped samples as frozen whole blood, isolated PBMCs, or DNA extracted from either of those sample types. There are 12 amino acids in the CDR3, from cysteine to phenylalanine inclusive. Of all the DNA, just the CDR3 is kept, 36 bases in frame from base 1. As encoded in the germline V gene, CDR1 is SGHRS while CDR2 is YFSETQ. At the junction V is shortened by 4 bases and J by 9 bases, with 11 bases in between. Sequenced: peripheral blood. The chain is made from TRBV5-1 and TRBJ1-3; there is no confident call for the D gene. This receptor was obtained from a man aged 35-49 years with acute or convalescent COVID-19. The DNA reads as follows: TGCGCCAGCAGCCCCAATCAGATCACCATATATTTT. Protein translation: CASSPNQITIYF.